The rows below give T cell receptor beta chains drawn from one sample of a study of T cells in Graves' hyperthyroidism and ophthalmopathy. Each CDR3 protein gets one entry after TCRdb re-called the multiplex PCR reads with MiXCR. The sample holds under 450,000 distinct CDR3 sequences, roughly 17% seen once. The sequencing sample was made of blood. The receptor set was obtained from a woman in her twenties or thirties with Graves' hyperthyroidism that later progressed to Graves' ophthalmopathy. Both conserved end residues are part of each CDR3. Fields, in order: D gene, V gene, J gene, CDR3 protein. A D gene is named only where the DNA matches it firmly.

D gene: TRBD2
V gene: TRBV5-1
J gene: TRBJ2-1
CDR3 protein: CASSLQRGSAWNEQFF

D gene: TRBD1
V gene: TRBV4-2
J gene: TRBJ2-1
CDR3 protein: CASSRNIARTGAGNEQFF

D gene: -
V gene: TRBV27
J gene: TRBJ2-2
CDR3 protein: CASSFRLGSAGELFF

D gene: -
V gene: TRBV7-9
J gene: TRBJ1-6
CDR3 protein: CASSRGFGSLHF

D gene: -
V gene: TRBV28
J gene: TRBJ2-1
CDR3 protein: CASTEGGPLREQFF

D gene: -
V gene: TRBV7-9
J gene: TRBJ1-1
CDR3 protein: CASSRAGYTEAFF

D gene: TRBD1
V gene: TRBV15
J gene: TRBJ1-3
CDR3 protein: CATSRDRVEDGNTIYF

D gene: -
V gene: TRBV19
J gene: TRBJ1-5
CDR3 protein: CASSIVNYTAAGQPQHF

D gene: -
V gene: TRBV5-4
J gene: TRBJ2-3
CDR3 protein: CASSLVARGTDTQYF

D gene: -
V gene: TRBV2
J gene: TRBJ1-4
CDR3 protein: CASNPDRVTNEKLFF

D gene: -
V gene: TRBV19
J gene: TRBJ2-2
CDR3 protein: CASSFTENTGELFF

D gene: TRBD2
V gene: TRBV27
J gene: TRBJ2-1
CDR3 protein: CASSFPPGGGNEQFF

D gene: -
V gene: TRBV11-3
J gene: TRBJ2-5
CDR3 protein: CASSYHAGETQYF

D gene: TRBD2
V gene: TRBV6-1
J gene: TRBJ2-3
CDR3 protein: CASSYSIRLAGSTDTQYF

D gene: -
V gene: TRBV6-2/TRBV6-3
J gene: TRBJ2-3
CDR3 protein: CASSSNSRDTQYF

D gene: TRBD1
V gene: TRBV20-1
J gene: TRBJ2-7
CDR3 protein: CSAADREPYEQYF

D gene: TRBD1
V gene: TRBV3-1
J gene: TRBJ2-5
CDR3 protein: CASSQVRTGGRETQYF

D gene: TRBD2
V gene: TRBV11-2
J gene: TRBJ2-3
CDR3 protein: CASSRRLAGDGTDTQYF

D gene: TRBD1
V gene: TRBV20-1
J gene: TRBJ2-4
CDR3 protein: CSARDGQGADIQYF

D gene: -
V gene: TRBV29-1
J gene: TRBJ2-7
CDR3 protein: CSVEQDSTYEQYF

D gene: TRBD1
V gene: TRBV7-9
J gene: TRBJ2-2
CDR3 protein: CASSWDRGFGGELFF

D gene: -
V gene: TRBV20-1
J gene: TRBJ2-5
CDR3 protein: CSAYPWGQETQYF

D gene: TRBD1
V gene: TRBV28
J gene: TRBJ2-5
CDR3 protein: CASRSTGGYETQYF

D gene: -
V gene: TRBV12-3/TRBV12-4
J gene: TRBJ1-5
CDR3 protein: CASSLGGYQPQHF

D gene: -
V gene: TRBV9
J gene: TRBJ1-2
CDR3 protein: CASSPGGRTAYGYTF